In this sample, the clone carrying this T cell receptor beta chain turned up once. Its antigen is undetermined. Nominally healthy donors provided the samples, though records likely missed some immune exposures. The record originates from a study of cytomegalovirus exposure and HLA in healthy donors. V was pared by 0 bases and J by 11 bases, with 13 bases between. The CDR3 has 13 amino acids. From germline, CDR1 is LNHDA and CDR2 SQIVND (reference sequence). Primers included in the PCR were 60 Vbeta and 13 Jbeta primers. Measured with immunoSEQ multiplex PCR; TCRdb has only the in-frame clones, and not every one. The data hold 140,000 to 150,000 clones, with roughly 70% observed a single time. General observations from the study: 16,951 TCR beta sequences were associated with HLA alleles at 0.05 false discovery rate in a later analysis. Sequencing depth roughly uniform across donors was assumed in presence/absence analyses.

The gene calls are TRBV19 and TRBJ1-1, with a weak D call TRBD1 (6 bases). The source of this sequence is an older woman in good health and CMV-seropositive. The sequenced material came from PBMCs. CDR3 residues: CASSIEKGRGAFF. The CDR3 nucleotides are TGTGCCAGTAGTATAGAGAAGGGAAGGGGGGCTTTCTTT.